Presented here are 25 T cell receptor beta chains from one specimen sequenced in a study of regulatory T cells in long-lasting Graves disease. Time point here: newly diagnosed GD, antithyroid drugs for less than 3 months. RNA from PBMCs was the source of the TCR library. Combining iRepertoire HTBI primers with Arm-PCR of CDR3 regions, the authors built TCR beta libraries. TCRdb used MiXCR to reprocess the multiplex PCR reads, holding one entry per CDR3 protein. The table records under 300,000 distinct CDR3 sequences, about 18% of them present only once. Sequencing was performed on peripheral blood mononuclear cells (PBMCs), taken at new diagnosis, from a patient treated with antithyroid drugs. Receptor source: a female donor with Graves disease.

This clonotype showed up many times. The V call is TRBV5-1, the J call TRBJ2-1; tentative D call: TRBD1 (6 bases). The CDR3 contains 15 residues. CDR1 SGHRS and CDR2 YFSETQ come from the germline V gene. Trimming pared 3 bases from V and 0 bases from J, leaving 10 bases between. CDR3 DNA sequence: TGCGCCAGCAGCTCAGGGGTTCTCTCCTACAATGAGCAGTTCTTC. Protein sequence: CASSSGVLSYNEQFF.

This clonotype was seen a few times. This could be a read error, since a much larger clone is one nucleotide away. V is TRBV12-3 or TRBV12-4 and J is TRBJ1-5, with D unclear. V was clipped by 9 bases and J by 2 bases, with 17 bases between them. This CDR3 is built from 15 residues. The CDR3 spells CASFGLTHGNQPQHF. CDR3 bases: TGTGCCAGTTTCGGCCTAACTCACGGCAATCAGCCCCAGCATTTT.

This clonotype was counted many times. The chain couples TRBV11-3 to TRBJ2-3, with a weak D call TRBD2 (5 bases). The germline V gene encodes CDR1 SGHNT and CDR2 YENEEA. This CDR3 is 17 amino acids long. The V and J ends lost 5 bases and 0 bases respectively, with 18 bases between them. The CDR3 nucleotides are TGTGCCAGCAGCGCCCATCCTCCGGGAACTAGCACAGATACGCAGTATTTT. Its protein product is CASSAHPPGTSTDTQYF.

This rearrangement joins TRBV12-3 or TRBV12-4 to TRBJ2-1, with 7 bases lining up with TRBD2. With 2 bases clipped from V and 9 bases from J, the junction kept 4 bases outside the gene matches. The CDR3 runs to 13 residues. CDR3 in amino acids: CASSLLAATEQFF. The DNA for the CDR3 is TGTGCCAGCAGTTTACTAGCGGCTACTGAGCAGTTCTTC.

This clonotype was seen ten or more times. This sequence joins TRBV19 and TRBJ2-1; 9 positions match TRBD1. V lost 3 bases and J lost 8; bases outside the gene matches: 5. The CDR3 has 14 residues. CDR1 LNHDA and CDR2 SQIVND come from the germline V gene (reference sequence). The CDR3 region has the DNA TGTGCCAGTAGTATGGTCGGGACAGGGTATGAGCAGTTCTTC. Translation gives CASSMVGTGYEQFF.

This clonotype was observed at least ten times. The chain joins TRBV5-5 to TRBJ2-3, with no clear D. V was clipped by 4 bases and J by 6 bases, with 6 bases between them. The V gene's germline CDR1 is SGHKS and CDR2 YYEKEE (reference sequence). This CDR3 region has 11 residues. DNA of the CDR3: TGTGCCAGCAGCGCTCGTGATACGCAGTATTTT. Residues: CASSARDTQYF.

The chain carries TRBV20-1 and TRBJ1-5, with D possibly matching TRBD1 (5 bases). V lost 6 bases and J 2 bases, leaving 14 bases between the germline ends. The length of the CDR3 is 14 residues. The germline gives CDR1 DFQATT, CDR2 SNEGSKA (reference sequence). The CDR3: CSAGGVAGNQPQHF. CDR3 nucleotide sequence: TGCAGTGCCGGGGGGGTAGCGGGCAATCAGCCCCAGCATTTT.

Comments on this clonotype: Since a much larger clone is just one base distant, this may be a read error. The chain employs TRBV6-2 or TRBV6-3 and TRBJ2-5; D remains unclear. Germline V gene sequence: CDR1 MNHEY, CDR2 SVGEGT. The germline V and J ends were trimmed by 7 bases and 4 bases, with 13 bases remaining between them. This CDR3 is built from 13 residues. The CDR3 reads CASNETWVETQYF. The CDR3 bases are TGTGCCAGCAATGAAACCTGGGTAGAGACCCAGTACTTC.

The chain's CDR3 is CASSLPGTESMGYTF. DNA for the CDR3: TGTGCCAGTAGTCTCCCCGGGACAGAATCTATGGGCTACACCTTC. The rearrangement joins TRBV19 to TRBJ1-2; TRBD1 agrees at 7 bases. Germline lookup yields CDR1 LNHDA and CDR2 SQIVND (reference sequence). With V trimmed by 5 bases and J by 8 bases, 14 bases remained unmatched. The CDR3 spans 15 residues. Full variable domain (rest looked up from reference TRBV19 and TRBJ1-2): DGGITQSPKYLFRKEGQNVTLSCEQNLNHDAMYWYRQDPGQGLRLIYYSQIVNDFQKGDIAEGYSVSREKKESFPLTVTSAQKNPTAFYLCASSLPGTESMGYTFGSGTRLTVV.

This clonotype was counted ten times or more. V and J are TRBV2 and TRBJ1-1; D gene ambiguous. The V end was cut by 7 bases, the J end by 3 bases, with 18 bases between. CDR1 and CDR2 from the germline V gene are SNHLY and FYNNEI. There are 15 residues in the CDR3. The CDR3 coding sequence is TGTGCCAGCAATATTGGCCCGGGAGTGGACACTGAAGCTTTCTTT. Its protein product is CASNIGPGVDTEAFF.

This clonotype was detected many times. The rearrangement uses TRBV3-1 and TRBJ2-7, with D possibly matching TRBD1 (5 bases). The CDR3 contains 14 residues. Germline V gene sequence: CDR1 LGHDT, CDR2 YNNKEL (reference sequence). V was shortened by 4 bases and J by 6 bases, with 16 bases between the two germline ends. The DNA of the CDR3 is TGTGCCAGCAGCCCAACAGTAAGGGGTGGCGAGCAGTACTTC. This codes for CASSPTVRGGEQYF.

This chain uses TRBV4-1 with TRBJ1-3; D possibly corresponds to TRBD1 (6 bases). The germline V gene has CDR1 MGHRA and CDR2 YSYEKL. The V end was cut by 3 bases, the J end by 0 bases, with 21 bases between. The CDR3 is 19 residues long. The CDR3 region has the DNA TGCGCCAGCAGCCAGTGGGGGCCCGCAGGTCTACTCTCTGGAAACACCATATATTTT. Translated, it gives CASSQWGPAGLLSGNTIYF.

This clonotype was observed at least ten times. The V and J genes are TRBV9 and TRBJ2-7; no clear D. V shed 0 bases and J shed 5 bases, with 15 bases lying between them. The CDR3 is 15 residues long. Germline loops: CDR1 SGDLS, CDR2 YYNGEE. The CDR3 region is CASSVAGAPLDEQYF. As DNA, the CDR3 is TGTGCCAGCAGCGTAGCCGGAGCCCCCCTCGACGAGCAGTACTTC.

This clonotype was seen repeatedly, ten times or more. The chain carries TRBV28 and TRBJ1-3; no definite D call. This CDR3 is built from 13 residues. Deletions cut 3 bases from V and 8 bases from J, with 11 bases between. Germline loops: CDR1 MDHEN, CDR2 SYDVKM. The CDR3 reads CASSFEGADTIYF. The CDR3 DNA is TGTGCCAGCAGTTTTGAGGGAGCGGACACCATATATTTT.

This clonotype was seen at least ten times. The genes are TRBV18 and TRBJ1-1, with 8 bases that match TRBD1. Germline V gene sequence: CDR1 KGHSH, CDR2 LQKENI. This CDR3 comprises 15 residues. V was pared by 3 bases and J by 3 bases, with 6 bases of the junction left unmatched. CDR3 amino acids: CASSPKDREDTEAFF. Written as DNA, the CDR3 is TGTGCCAGCTCACCTAAGGACAGGGAGGACACTGAAGCTTTCTTT.

A note on this clonotype: A much larger clone sits a single nucleotide away, making a read error possible. The CDR3 does not end in the conserved phenylalanine or tryptophan, so this is likely a read error. This chain joins TRBV14 and TRBJ1-1, with a weak D call TRBD1 (6 bases). Germline V gives CDR1 SGHDN, CDR2 FVKESK. The CDR3 spans 16 residues. V dropped 4 bases and J dropped 1 base, with 16 bases sitting between them. CDR3 nucleotides: TGTGCCAGCAGCCGTAAAACCGGACAGCCGAACACTGAAGCTTTCATT. Translation gives CASSRKTGQPNTEAFI.

The rearrangement uses TRBV11-2 and TRBJ1-5; tentative D call: TRBD1 (6 bases). Germline CDR1 SGHAT, CDR2 FQNNGV. The V end was cut by 5 bases, the J end by 7 bases, with 15 bases between. The CDR3 spans 14 residues. CDR3 nucleotides: TGTGCCAGCAGCCCGGGGGCAGGGGTGCAGCCCCAGCATTTT. Translated, it gives CASSPGAGVQPQHF.

This clonotype was observed many times. The genes are TRBV6-5 and TRBJ2-7; tentative D call: TRBD2 (6 bases). V lost 0 bases to trimming and J lost 1 base, with 7 bases between them. This CDR3 is 14 amino acids long. Looked up from germline, CDR1 is MNHEY and CDR2 is SVGAGI. The CDR3 reads CASSYSEGSYEQYF. The CDR3 DNA is TGTGCCAGCAGTTACTCGGAGGGTTCCTACGAGCAGTACTTC.

This clonotype was detected many times. The V and J genes are TRBV28 and TRBJ2-2, with a tentative D call TRBD2 (6 bases). CDR3 length: 15 amino acids. Germline V gene sequence: CDR1 MDHEN, CDR2 SYDVKM. The V and J ends lost 6 bases and 3 bases respectively, with 14 bases between them. CDR3 sequence: CASRLGGTYTGELFF. For the CDR3, the DNA is TGTGCCAGCAGGCTGGGCGGGACCTACACCGGGGAGCTGTTTTTT.

In its sample, this clonotype was seen many times. The CDR3 loop reads CASSLVGQGGTEAFF. The CDR3 region has the DNA TGTGCCAGCAGCTTGGTCGGCCAGGGAGGGACTGAAGCTTTCTTT. This chain connects TRBV13 to TRBJ1-1, with D tentatively TRBD1 (5 bases). Germline CDR1 is PRHDT and CDR2 is FYEKMQ (reference sequence). The CDR3 has 15 residues. Trimming pared 3 bases from V and 5 bases from J, leaving 16 bases between.

This sequence joins TRBV7-2 and TRBJ2-1, with TRBD1 as a possible D gene (6 bases). Trimming removed 5 bases at V and 1 base at J, with 15 bases between. CDR1 and CDR2 from the germline V gene are SGHTA and FQGNSA. The CDR3 consists of 16 residues. For the CDR3, the DNA is TGTGCCAGCAGCCGGATGACAGGCGCTTCCTACAATGAGCAGTTCTTC. Protein product: CASSRMTGASYNEQFF.

This chain uses TRBV15 with TRBJ2-5; tentative D call: TRBD1 (5 bases). Per germline, CDR1 LNHNV and CDR2 YYDKDF (reference sequence). The CDR3 consists of 15 residues. V was clipped by 1 base and J by 1 base, with 10 bases between them. The CDR3 region has the DNA TGTGCCACCAGCAGAGCCCCAGGGCTCCAAGAGACCCAGTACTTC. It codes for CATSRAPGLQETQYF.

This clonotype was counted only a few times. This chain joins TRBV18 and TRBJ2-7; 10 bases align to TRBD1. Germline CDR1 is KGHSH and CDR2 is LQKENI. The CDR3 runs to 14 residues. Germline trimming cut 3 bases from V and 3 bases from J; bases unmatched to any gene: 2. CDR3 region: CASSPWTGGYEQYF. CDR3 in DNA: TGTGCCAGCTCACCCTGGACAGGGGGCTACGAGCAGTACTTC. The variable domain in full, with the rest retrieved from reference TRBV18 and TRBJ2-7, is NAGVMQNPRHLVRRRGQEARLRCSPMKGHSHVYWYRQLPEEGLKFMVYLQKENIIDESGMPKERFSAEFPKEGPSILRIQQVVRGDSAAYFCASSPWTGGYEQYFGPGTRLTVT.

This rearrangement joins TRBV6-1 to TRBJ1-5; the D is unclear. CDR1 and CDR2 from the germline V gene are MNHNS and SASEGT. Trimming removed 2 bases from V and 5 bases from J, with 7 bases in between. This CDR3 comprises 13 residues. The CDR3 here is CASSENWYQPQHF. In DNA form, the CDR3 reads TGTGCCAGCAGTGAAAATTGGTATCAGCCCCAGCATTTT.

This clonotype was seen repeatedly, ten times or more. The CDR3 is CAISESFAGGPGSTDTQYF. CDR3 bases: TGTGCCATCAGTGAGTCGTTTGCGGGAGGGCCGGGGAGCACAGATACGCAGTATTTT. V is TRBV10-3 and J is TRBJ2-3; TRBD2 matches at 9 bases. There are 19 residues in the CDR3. Unmatched junction bases numbered 10, after V lost 0 bases and J lost 0 bases. From germline, CDR1 is ENHRY and CDR2 SYGVKD.